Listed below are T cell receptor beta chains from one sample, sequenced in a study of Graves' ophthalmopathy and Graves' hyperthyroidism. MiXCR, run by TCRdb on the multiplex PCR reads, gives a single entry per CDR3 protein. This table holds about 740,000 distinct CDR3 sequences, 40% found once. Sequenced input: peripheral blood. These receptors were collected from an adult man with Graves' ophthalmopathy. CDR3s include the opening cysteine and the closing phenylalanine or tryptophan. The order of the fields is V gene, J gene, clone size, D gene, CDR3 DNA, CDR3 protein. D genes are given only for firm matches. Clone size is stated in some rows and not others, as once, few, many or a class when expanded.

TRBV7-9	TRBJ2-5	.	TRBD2	TGTGCCAGCGGCTTGGGGCTAGCGGGGGCCGGGACGACGGAGACCCAGTACTTC	CASGLGLAGAGTTETQYF
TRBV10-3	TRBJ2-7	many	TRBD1	TGTGCCATCAGTGGGGGACAGGGGGCCTCCTACGAGCAGTACTTC	CAISGGQGASYEQYF
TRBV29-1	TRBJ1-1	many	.	TGCAGCGGCACTGTAGGAGGGAGCACTGAAGCTTTCTTT	CSGTVGGSTEAFF
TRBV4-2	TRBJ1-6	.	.	TGTGCCAGCAGCCAAGATCCAGGGATAAATTCACCCCTCCACTTT	CASSQDPGINSPLHF
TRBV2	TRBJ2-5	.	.	TGTGCCAGCAGTGGTATGGTCCGGGAGACCCAGTACTTC	CASSGMVRETQYF
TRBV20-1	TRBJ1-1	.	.	TGCAGTGCACCAGGGCCCTTTGGGACTGAAGCTTTCTTT	CSAPGPFGTEAFF
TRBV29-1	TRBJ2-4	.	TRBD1	TGCAGCGTCGCCGGGACAGGGAGCAAAAACATTCAGTACTTC	CSVAGTGSKNIQYF
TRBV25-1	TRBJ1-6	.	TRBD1	TGTGCCAGCGGGGAGGGGACGGGACAGTTACACCTCCACTTT	CASGEGTGQLHLHF
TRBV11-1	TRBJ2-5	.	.	TGTGCCAGCAGCTTGGCCCAGCAGGTTCCGGAGACCCAGTACTTC	CASSLAQQVPETQYF
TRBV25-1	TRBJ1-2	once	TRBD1	TGTGCCAGCAGTTTTCGGACAGGGGGGGACTATGGCTACACCTTC	CASSFRTGGDYGYTF
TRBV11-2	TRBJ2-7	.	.	TGTGCCAGCAGCTTAGATATCGGCGGGGCCTACGAGCAGTACTTC	CASSLDIGGAYEQYF
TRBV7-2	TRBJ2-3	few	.	TGTGCCAGCAGCTTACGGCAGACCACAGATACGCAGTATTTT	CASSLRQTTDTQYF
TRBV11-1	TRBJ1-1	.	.	.	CASSLVGLGTEVFF
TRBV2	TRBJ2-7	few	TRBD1	TGTGCCAGCAGTTCCTCGCGGACAGGAGAGCAGTACTTC	CASSSSRTGEQYF
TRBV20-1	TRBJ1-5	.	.	TGCAGTGCGGCAGATGGGAATCAGCCCCAGCATTTT	CSAADGNQPQHF
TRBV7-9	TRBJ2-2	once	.	TGTGCTAGCAGCTTAGACTGGAACACCGGGGAGCTGTTTTTT	CASSLDWNTGELFF
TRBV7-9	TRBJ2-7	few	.	TGTGCCAGCAGCCCAAGGACGCGGGCCTACGAGCAGTACTTC	CASSPRTRAYEQYF
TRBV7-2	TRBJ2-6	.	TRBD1	TGTGCCAGCAGCGTTATCCCGACAGGGGCAGGTGGGGCCAACGTCCTGACTTTC	CASSVIPTGAGGANVLTF
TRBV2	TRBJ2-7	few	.	TGTGCCAGCGGTTCCTCCTACGAGCAGTACTTC	CASGSSYEQYF
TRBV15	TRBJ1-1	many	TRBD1	TGTGCCACCAGCAGTACAGGGGTAGGGACTGAAGCTTTCTTT	CATSSTGVGTEAFF
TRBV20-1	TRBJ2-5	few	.	TGCAGTGCTAGTAGGGGGAGTGGGGAAGAGACCCAGTACTTC	CSASRGSGEETQYF
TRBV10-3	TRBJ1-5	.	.	TGTGCCAGCAGTTACTTGCTGGGACAATACAATCAGCCCCAGCATTTT	CASSYLLGQYNQPQHF
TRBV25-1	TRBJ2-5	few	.	TGTGCCAGCAGTCCGTATAGGGGACCGGGGGAGACCCAGTACTTC	CASSPYRGPGETQYF
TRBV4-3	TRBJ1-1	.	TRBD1	TGCGCCAGCAGCCCGCAGGGACAGCGGGACACTGAAGCTTTCTTT	CASSPQGQRDTEAFF
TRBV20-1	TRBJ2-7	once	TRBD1	TGCAGTGCTAGAGGCCCCACATTCAGGGGGCGAAACTACGAGCAGTACTTC	CSARGPTFRGRNYEQYF
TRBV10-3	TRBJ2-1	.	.	TGTGCCATCAGTGAGACTAGACGTGACAGGAATAATGAGCAGTTCTTC	CAISETRRDRNNEQFF
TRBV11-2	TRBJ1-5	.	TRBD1	TGTGCCAGCAGCTTAGGGGGACAGGGGAATACGAATAGCAATCAGCCCCAGCATTTT	CASSLGGQGNTNSNQPQHF
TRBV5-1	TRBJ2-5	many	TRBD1	TGCGCCAGCAGCTCTACCGGGACAGGGATCCAGTACTTC	CASSSTGTGIQYF
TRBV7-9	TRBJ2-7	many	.	TGTGCCAGCAGCTTAGCTTGGACGGACGAGCAGTACTTC	CASSLAWTDEQYF
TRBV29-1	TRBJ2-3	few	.	TGCAGCGTTGAAGGGGCAAGCACAGATACGCAGTATTTT	CSVEGASTDTQYF
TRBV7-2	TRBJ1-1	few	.	TGTGCCAGCAGTCCCAAGAACACTGAAGCTTTCTTT	CASSPKNTEAFF
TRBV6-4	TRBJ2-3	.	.	TGTGCCAGCAGTGGTGGCAATTCGAAGTATTTT	CASSGGNSKYF
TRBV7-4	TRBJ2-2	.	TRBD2	TGTGCCAGCAGCTCCAACCTACCGCTCAGGGGACTAGCGAACACCGGGGAGCTGTTTTTT	CASSSNLPLRGLANTGELFF
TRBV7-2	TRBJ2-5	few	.	TGTGCCAGCAGCTTATCTGGGGCCAGCCAAGAGACCCAGTACTTC	CASSLSGASQETQYF
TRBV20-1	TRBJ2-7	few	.	TGCAGTGCTAGGCAGCAGGACCGGGGGCAGTACTTC	CSARQQDRGQYF
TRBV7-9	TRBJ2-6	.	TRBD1	TGTGCCAGCAGGGCGGACAGGGGGGACAACGTCCTGACTTTC	CASRADRGDNVLTF
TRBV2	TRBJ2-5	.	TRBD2	TGTGCCAGCAGAAAGCGGGGGGCTCAAGAGACCCAGTACTTC	CASRKRGAQETQYF
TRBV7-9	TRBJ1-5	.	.	TGTGCCAGCAGCTGGGGCCTTCAGCCCCAGCATTTT	CASSWGLQPQHF
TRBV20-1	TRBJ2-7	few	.	TGCAGTGCTAGAGATGGTTTACACGAGCAGTACTTC	CSARDGLHEQYF
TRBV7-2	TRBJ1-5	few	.	TGTGCCAGCAGCTTAGACAGTTACGGTCAGCCCCAGCATTTT	CASSLDSYGQPQHF
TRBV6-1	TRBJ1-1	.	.	TGTGCCAGCAGTAGTCGACACAAGAACACTGAAGCTTTCTTT	CASSSRHKNTEAFF
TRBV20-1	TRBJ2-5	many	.	TGCAGTGCTAGAGGGTCAGAGACCCAGTACTTC	CSARGSETQYF
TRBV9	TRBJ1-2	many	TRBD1	TGTGCCAGCAAGGGTCGGACAGGGCACTATGGCTACACCTTC	CASKGRTGHYGYTF
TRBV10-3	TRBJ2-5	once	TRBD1	TGTGCCAGCAGAGTCGGTGGGACAGCACAAGAGACCCAGTACTTC	CASRVGGTAQETQYF
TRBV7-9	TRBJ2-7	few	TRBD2	TGTGCCAGCAGCTCGACGACTAGCGGGGGGACTACCGAATACGAGCAGTACTTC	CASSSTTSGGTTEYEQYF